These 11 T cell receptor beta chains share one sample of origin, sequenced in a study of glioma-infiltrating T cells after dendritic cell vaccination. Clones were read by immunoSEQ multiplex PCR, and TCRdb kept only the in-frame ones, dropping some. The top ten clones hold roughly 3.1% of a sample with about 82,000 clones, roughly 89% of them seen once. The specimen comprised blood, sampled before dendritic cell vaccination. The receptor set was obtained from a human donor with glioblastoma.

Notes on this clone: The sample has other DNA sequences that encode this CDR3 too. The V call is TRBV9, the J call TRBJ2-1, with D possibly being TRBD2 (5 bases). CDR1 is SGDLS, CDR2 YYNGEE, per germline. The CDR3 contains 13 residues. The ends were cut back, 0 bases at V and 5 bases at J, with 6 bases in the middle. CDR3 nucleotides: TGTGCCAGCAGCGTAGCCGGGGACAATGAGCAGTTCTTC. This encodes CASSVAGDNEQFF.

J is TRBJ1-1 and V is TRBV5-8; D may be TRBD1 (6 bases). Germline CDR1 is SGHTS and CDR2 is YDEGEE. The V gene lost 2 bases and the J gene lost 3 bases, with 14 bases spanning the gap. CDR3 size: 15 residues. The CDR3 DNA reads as TGTGCCAGCAGCTTTCGAAGGGGGTGGGACACTGAAGCTTTCTTT. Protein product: CASSFRRGWDTEAFF. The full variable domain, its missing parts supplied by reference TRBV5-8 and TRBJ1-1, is EAGVTQSPTHLIKTRGQQATLRCSPISGHTSVYWYQQALGLGLQFLLWYDEGEERNRGNFPPRFSGRQFPNYSSELNVNALELEDSALYLCASSFRRGWDTEAFFGQGTRLTVV.

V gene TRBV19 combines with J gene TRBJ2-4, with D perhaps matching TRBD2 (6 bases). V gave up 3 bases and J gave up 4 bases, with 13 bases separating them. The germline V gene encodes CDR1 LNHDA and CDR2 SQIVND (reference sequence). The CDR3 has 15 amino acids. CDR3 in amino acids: CASSIVQGGKNIQYF. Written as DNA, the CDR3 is TGTGCCAGTAGTATCGTTCAGGGAGGTAAAAACATTCAGTACTTC.

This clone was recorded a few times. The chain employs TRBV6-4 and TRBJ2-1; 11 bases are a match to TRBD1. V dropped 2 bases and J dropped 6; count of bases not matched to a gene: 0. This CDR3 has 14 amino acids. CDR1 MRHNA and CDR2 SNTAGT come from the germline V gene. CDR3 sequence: CASSDGTGGNEQFF. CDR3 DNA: TGTGCCAGCAGTGACGGGACAGGGGGCAATGAGCAGTTCTTC.

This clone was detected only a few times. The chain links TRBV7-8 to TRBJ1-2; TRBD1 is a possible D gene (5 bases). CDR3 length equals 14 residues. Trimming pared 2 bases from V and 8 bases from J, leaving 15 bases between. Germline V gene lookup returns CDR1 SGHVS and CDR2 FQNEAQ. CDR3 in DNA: TGTGCCAGCAGCTTACTCGGGCAGGGCTTCGGCTACACCTTC. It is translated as CASSLLGQGFGYTF.

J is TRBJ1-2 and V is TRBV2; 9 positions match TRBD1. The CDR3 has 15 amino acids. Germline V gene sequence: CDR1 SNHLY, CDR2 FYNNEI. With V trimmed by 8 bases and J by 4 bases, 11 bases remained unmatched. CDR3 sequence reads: CASLKTGGVTYGYTF. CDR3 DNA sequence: TGTGCCAGCCTGAAGACAGGGGGTGTTACCTATGGCTACACCTTC.

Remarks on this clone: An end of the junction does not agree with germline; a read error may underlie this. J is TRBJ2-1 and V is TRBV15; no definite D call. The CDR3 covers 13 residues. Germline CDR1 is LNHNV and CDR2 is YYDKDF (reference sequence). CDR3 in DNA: TGTGCCACCAGCAGAGATGGAGTGAATGGGCAGTTCTTC. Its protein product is CATSRDGVNGQFF.

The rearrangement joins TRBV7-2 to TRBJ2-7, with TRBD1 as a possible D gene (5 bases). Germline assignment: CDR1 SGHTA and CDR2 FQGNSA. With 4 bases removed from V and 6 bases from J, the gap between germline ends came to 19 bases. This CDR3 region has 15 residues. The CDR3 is CASSSQGGILGEQYF. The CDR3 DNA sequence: TGTGCCAGCAGCTCCCAGGGCGGTATATTAGGCGAGCAGTACTTC.

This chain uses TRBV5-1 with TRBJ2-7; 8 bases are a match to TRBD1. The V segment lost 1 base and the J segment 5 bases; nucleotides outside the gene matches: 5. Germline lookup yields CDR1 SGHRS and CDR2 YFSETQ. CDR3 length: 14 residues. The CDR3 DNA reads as TGCGCCAGCAGCTTGTTCAGGGGGCTGGACGAGCAGTACTTC. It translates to CASSLFRGLDEQYF.

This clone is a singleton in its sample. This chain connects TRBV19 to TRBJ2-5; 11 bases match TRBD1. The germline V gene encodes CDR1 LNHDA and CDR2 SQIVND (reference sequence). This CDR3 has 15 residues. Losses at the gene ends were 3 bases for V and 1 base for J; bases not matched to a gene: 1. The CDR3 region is CASSMGQGVQETQYF. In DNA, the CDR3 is TGTGCCAGTAGTATGGGACAGGGGGTCCAAGAGACCCAGTACTTC.

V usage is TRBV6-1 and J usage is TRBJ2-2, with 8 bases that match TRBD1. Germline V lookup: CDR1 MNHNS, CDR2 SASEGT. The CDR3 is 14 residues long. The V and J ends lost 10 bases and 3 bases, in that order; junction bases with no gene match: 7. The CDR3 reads CAIATGVDTGELFF. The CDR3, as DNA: TGTGCCATTGCGACAGGGGTGGACACCGGGGAGCTGTTTTTT.